This TCR beta chain was captured by sequencing in a study of T cell responses to AZD1222 COVID-19 vaccine. This clone appeared once. The antigen is undetermined. Study-wide points: There were mostly white British donors and more females than males, and clonal diversity was possibly underestimated. There were vaccine-associated CD4 TCRs across spike, dominant at 160-218 and 743-854. Baseline testing showed seropositivity in only a handful of AZD1222 recipients.

Second-dose timings of about 4 or about 12 weeks were pooled. Clones were sequenced by immunoSEQ multiplex PCR, and TCRdb holds only the in-frame ones, with some missing. The sample has some 100,000 clones, about 89% seen once; the top ten hold about 7.4%. The V segment lost 4 bases and the J segment 2 bases; nucleotides outside the gene matches: 4. Germline CDR1 is MGHRA and CDR2 is YSYEKL. The CDR3 loop spans 16 amino acids. This chain joins TRBV4-1 and TRBJ2-2; the match to TRBD1 covers 10 bases. This clonotype was sampled from an adult who received the AZD1222 COVID-19 vaccine. The material sequenced was peripheral blood, taken 28 days after the second AZD1222 dose. For the CDR3, the DNA is TGCGCCAGCAGCCCGGGACAGGGGCTTAACACCGGGGAGCTGTTTTTT. Protein sequence: CASSPGQGLNTGELFF.